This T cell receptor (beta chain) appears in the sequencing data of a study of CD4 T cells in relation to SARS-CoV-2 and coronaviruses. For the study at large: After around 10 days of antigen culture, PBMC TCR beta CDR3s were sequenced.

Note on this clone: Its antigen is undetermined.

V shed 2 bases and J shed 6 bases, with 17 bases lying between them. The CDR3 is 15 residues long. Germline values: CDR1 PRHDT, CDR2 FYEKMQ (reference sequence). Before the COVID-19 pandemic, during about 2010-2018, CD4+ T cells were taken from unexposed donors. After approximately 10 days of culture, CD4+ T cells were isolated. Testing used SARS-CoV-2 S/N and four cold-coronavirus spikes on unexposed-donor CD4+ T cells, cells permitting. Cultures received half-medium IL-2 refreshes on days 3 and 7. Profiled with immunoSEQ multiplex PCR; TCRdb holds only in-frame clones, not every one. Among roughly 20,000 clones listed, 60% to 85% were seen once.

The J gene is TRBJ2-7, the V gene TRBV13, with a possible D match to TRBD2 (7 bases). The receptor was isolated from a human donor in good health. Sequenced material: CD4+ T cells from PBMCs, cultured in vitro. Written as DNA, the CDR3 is TGTGCCAGCAGCTTATGGGTTCTGGGGGGGCCCGAGCAGTACTTC. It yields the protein CASSLWVLGGPEQYF.